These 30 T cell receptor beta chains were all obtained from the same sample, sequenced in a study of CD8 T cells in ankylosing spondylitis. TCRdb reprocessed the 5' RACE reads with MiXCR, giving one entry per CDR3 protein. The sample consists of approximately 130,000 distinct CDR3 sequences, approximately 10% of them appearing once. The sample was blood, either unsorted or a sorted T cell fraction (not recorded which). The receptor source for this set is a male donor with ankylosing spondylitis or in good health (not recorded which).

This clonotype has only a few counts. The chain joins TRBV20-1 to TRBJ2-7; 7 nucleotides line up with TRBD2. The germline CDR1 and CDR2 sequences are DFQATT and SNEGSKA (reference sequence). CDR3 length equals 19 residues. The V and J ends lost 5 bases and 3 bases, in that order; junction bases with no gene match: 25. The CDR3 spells CSAQTSLPELDTIVYEQYF. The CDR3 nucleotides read TGCAGTGCTCAGACTAGCTTACCCGAATTGGATACGATAGTCTACGAGCAGTACTTC.

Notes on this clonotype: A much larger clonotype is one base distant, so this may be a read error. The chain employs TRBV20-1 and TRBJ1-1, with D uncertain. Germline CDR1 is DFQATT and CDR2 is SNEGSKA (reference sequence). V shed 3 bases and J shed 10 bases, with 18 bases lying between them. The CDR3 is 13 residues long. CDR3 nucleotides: TGCAGTGCTAGTCCGGGGATTGTTGCGGGAGCTTTCTTT. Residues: CSASPGIVAGAFF.

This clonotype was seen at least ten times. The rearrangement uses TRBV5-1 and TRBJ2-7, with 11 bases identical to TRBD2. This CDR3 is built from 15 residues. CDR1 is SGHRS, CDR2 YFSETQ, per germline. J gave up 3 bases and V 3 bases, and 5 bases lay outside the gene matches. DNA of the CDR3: TGCGCCAGCAGCTCGGGACTAGCGGATTTCTACGAGCAGTACTTC. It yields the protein CASSSGLADFYEQYF.

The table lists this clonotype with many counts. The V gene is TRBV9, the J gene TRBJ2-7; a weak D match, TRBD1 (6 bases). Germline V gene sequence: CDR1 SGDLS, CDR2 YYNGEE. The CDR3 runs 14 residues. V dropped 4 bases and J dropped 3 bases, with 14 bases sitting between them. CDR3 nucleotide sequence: TGTGCCAGCAGCCCCAGACAGGATTTCTACGAGCAGTACTTC. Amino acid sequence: CASSPRQDFYEQYF.

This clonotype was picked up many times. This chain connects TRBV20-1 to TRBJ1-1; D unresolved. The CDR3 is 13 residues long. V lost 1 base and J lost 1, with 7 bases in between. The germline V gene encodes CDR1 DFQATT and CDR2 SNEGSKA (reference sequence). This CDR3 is CSARAYGNTEAFF. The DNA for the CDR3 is TGCAGTGCTAGAGCGTACGGGAACACTGAAGCTTTCTTT.

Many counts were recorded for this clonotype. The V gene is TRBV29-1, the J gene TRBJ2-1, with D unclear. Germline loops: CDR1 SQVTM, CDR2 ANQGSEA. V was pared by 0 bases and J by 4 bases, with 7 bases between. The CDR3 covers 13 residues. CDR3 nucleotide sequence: TGCAGCGTTGAAGATCCACGATACAATGAGCAGTTCTTC. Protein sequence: CSVEDPRYNEQFF.

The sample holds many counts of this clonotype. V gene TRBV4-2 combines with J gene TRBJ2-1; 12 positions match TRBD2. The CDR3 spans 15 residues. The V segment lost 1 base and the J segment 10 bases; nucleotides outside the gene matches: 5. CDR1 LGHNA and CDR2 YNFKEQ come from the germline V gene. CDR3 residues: CASSQGLAGEDEQFF. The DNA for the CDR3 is TGTGCCAGCAGCCAAGGACTAGCGGGAGAGGACGAGCAGTTCTTC.

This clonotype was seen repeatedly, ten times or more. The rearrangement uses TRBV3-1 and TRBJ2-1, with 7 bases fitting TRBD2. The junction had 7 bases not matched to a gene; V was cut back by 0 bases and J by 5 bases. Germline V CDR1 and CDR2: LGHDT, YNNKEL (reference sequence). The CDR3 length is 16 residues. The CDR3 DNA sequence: TGTGCCAGCAGCCAAGACGGTGGGGGACTACACAATGAGCAGTTCTTC. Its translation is CASSQDGGGLHNEQFF.

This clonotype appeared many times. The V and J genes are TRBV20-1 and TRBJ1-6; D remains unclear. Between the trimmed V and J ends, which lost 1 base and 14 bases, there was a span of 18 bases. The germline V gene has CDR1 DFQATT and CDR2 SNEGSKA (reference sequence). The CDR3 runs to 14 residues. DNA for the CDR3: TGCAGTGCTAGAGGAGACACCTCCAGTTCGACCCTCCACTTT. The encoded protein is CSARGDTSSSTLHF.

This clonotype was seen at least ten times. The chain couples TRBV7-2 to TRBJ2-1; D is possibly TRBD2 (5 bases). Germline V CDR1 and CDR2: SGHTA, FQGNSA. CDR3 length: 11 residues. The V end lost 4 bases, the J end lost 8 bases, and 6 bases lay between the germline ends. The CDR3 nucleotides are TGTGCCAGCAGCTCCGGGGATGAGCAGTTCTTC. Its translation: CASSSGDEQFF. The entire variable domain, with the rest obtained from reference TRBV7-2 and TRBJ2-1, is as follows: GAGVSQSPSNKVTEKGKDVELRCDPISGHTALYWYRQSLGQGLEFLIYFQGNSAPDKSGLPSDRFSAERTGGSVSTLTIQRTQQEDSAVYLCASSSGDEQFFGPGTRLTVL.

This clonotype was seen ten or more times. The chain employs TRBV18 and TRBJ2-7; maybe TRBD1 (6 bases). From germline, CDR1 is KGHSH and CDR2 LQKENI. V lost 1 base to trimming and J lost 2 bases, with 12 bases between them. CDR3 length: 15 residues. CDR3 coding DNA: TGTGCCAGCTCACCACTCCCAGGGGCTACCTACGAGCAGTACTTC. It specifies CASSPLPGATYEQYF. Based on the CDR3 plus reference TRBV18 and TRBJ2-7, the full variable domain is NAGVMQNPRHLVRRRGQEARLRCSPMKGHSHVYWYRQLPEEGLKFMVYLQKENIIDESGMPKERFSAEFPKEGPSILRIQQVVRGDSAAYFCASSPLPGATYEQYFGPGTRLTVT.

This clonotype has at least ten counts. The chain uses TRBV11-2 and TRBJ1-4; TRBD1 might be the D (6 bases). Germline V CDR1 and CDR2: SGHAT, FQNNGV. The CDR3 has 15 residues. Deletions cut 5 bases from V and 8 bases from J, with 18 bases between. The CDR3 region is CASSQSGGEWEKLFF. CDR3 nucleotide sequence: TGTGCCAGCAGCCAGTCGGGGGGCGAATGGGAAAAACTGTTTTTT.

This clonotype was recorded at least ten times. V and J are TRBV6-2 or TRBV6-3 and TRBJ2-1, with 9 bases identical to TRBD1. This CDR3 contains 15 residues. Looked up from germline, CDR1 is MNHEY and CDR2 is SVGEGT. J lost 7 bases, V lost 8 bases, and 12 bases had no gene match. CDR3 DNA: TGTGCCAGCCTCCGCGAGGGGACAGGGAAAAATGAGCAGTTCTTC. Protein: CASLREGTGKNEQFF.

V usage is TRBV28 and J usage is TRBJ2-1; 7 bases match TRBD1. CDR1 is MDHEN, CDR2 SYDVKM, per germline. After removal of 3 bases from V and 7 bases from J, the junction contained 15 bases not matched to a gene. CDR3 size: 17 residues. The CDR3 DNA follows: TGTGCCAGCAGTTTCGTCTCATGGGGGACAGTCCTGAATGAGCAGTTCTTC. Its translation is CASSFVSWGTVLNEQFF.

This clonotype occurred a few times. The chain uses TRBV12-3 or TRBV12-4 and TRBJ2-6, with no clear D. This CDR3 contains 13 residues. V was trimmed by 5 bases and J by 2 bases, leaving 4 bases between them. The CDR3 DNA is TGTGCCAGCAGTACCGCTGGGGCCAACGTCCTGACTTTC. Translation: CASSTAGANVLTF.

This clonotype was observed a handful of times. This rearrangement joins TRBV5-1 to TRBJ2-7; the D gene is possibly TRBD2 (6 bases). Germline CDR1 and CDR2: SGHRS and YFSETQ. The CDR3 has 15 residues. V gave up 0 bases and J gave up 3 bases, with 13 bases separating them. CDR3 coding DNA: TGCGCCAGCAGCTTGGAAGTTGCGGGGAACTACGAGCAGTACTTC. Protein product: CASSLEVAGNYEQYF.

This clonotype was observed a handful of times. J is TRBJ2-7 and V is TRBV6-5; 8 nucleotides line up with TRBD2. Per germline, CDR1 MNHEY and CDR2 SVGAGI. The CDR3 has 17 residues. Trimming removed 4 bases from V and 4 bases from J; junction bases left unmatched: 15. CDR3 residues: CASSSLGISGIGYEQYF. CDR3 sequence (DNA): TGTGCCAGCAGTTCCTTGGGAATTAGCGGGATTGGATACGAGCAGTACTTC.

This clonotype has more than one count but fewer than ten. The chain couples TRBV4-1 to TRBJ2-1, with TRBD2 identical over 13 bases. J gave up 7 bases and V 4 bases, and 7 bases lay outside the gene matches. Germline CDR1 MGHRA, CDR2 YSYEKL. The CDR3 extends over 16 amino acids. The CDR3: CASSLPTSGRRNEQFF. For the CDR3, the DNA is TGCGCCAGCAGCCTCCCGACTAGCGGGAGGAGGAATGAGCAGTTCTTC.

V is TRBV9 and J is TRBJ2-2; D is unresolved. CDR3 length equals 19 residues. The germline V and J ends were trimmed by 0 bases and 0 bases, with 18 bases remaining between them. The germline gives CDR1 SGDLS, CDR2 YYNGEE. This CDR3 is CASSVAAVEDRPNTGELFF. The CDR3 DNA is TGTGCCAGCAGCGTAGCCGCCGTCGAAGATAGACCGAACACCGGGGAGCTGTTTTTT.

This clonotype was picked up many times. CDR3 bases: TGCAGCGTCGGAGTTTCGGCTAGCGGGAGGTTCATAGCCAAAAACATTCAGTACTTC. Translation: CSVGVSASGRFIAKNIQYF. The V and J genes are TRBV29-1 and TRBJ2-4, with TRBD2 matching over 11 bases. Germline CDR1 SQVTM, CDR2 ANQGSEA. The CDR3 loop spans 19 amino acids. The V gene end was trimmed by 6 bases and the J gene end by 0 bases; junction bases not matched to a gene: 16.

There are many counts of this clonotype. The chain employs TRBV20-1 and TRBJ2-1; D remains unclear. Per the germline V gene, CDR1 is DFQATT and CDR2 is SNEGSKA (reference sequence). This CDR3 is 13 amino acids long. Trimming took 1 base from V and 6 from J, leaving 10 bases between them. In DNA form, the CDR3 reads TGCAGTGCTAGAGTACCCCGAGGCAATGAGCAGTTCTTC. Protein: CSARVPRGNEQFF.

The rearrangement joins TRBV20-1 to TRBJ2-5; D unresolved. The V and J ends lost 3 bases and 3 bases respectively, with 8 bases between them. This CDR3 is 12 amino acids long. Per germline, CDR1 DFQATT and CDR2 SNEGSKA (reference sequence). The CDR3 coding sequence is TGCAGTGCTAGGGGCCCGGAAGAGACCCAGTACTTC. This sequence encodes CSARGPEETQYF.

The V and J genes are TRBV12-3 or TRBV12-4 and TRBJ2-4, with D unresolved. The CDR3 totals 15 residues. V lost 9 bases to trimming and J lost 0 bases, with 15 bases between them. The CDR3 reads CASTLAALAKNIQYF. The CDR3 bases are TGTGCCAGTACATTGGCGGCACTAGCCAAAAACATTCAGTACTTC.

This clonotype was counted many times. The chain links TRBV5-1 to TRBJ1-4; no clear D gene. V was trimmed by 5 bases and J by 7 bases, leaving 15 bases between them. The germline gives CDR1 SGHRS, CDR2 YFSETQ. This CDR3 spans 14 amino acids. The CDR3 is CASSHRGSGEKLFF. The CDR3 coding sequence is TGCGCCAGCAGTCATCGGGGATCCGGTGAAAAACTGTTTTTT. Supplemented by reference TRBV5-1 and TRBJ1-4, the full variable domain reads KAGVTQTPRYLIKTRGQQVTLSCSPISGHRSVSWYQQTPGQGLQFLFEYFSETQRNKGNFPGRFSGRQFSNSRSEMNVSTLELGDSALYLCASSHRGSGEKLFFGSGTQLSVL.

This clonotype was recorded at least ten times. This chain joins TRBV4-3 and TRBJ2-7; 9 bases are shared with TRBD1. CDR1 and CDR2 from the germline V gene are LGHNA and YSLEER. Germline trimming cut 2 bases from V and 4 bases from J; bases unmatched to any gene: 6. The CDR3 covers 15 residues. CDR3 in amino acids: CASSQLAGTGYEQYF. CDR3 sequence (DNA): TGCGCCAGCAGCCAACTAGCCGGGACAGGGTACGAGCAGTACTTC.

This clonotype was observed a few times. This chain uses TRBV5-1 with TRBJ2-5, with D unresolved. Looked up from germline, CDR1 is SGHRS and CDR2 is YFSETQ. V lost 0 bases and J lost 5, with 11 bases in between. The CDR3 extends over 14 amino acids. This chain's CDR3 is CASSLVKGAETQYF. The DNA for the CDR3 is TGCGCCAGCAGCTTGGTGAAGGGTGCGGAGACCCAGTACTTC. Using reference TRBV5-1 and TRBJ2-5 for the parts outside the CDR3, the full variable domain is KAGVTQTPRYLIKTRGQQVTLSCSPISGHRSVSWYQQTPGQGLQFLFEYFSETQRNKGNFPGRFSGRQFSNSRSEMNVSTLELGDSALYLCASSLVKGAETQYFGPGTRLLVL.

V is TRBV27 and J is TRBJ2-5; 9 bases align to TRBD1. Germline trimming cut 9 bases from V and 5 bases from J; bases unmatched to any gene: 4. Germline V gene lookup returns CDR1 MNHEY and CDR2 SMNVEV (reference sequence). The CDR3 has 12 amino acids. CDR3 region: CASGQGWETQYF. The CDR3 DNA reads TGTGCCAGTGGACAGGGGTGGGAGACCCAGTACTTC.

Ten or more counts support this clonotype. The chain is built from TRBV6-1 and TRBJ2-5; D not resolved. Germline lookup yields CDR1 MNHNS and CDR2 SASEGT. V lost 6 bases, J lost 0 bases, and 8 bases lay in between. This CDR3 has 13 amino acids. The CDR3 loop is CASSGRYQETQYF. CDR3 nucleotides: TGTGCCAGCAGCGGACGATACCAAGAGACCCAGTACTTC.

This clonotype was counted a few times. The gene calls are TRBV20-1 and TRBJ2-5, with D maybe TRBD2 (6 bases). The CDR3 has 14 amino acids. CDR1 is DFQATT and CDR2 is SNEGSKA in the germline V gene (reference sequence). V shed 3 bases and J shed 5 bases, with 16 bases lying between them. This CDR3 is CSASLTGVTETQYF. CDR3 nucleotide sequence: TGCAGTGCTAGTCTTACGGGAGTAACGGAGACCCAGTACTTC.

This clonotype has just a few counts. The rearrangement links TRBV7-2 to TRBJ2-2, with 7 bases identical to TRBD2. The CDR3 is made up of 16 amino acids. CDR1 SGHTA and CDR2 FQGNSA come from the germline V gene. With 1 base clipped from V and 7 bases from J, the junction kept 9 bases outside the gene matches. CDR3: CASSLGPRELGGELFF. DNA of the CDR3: TGTGCCAGCAGCTTAGGACCGCGGGAGCTAGGCGGGGAGCTGTTTTTT. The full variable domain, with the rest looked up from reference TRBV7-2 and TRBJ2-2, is GAGVSQSPSNKVTEKGKDVELRCDPISGHTALYWYRQSLGQGLEFLIYFQGNSAPDKSGLPSDRFSAERTGGSVSTLTIQRTQQEDSAVYLCASSLGPRELGGELFFGEGSRLTVL.